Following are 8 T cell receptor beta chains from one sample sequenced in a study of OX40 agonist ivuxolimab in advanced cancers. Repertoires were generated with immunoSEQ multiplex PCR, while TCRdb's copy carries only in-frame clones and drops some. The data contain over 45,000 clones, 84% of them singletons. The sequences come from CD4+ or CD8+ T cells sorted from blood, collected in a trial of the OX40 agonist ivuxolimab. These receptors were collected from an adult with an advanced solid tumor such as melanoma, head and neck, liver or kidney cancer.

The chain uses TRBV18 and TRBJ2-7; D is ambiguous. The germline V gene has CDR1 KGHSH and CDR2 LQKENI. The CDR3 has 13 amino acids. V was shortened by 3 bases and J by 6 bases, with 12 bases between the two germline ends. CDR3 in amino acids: CASSPLSPGEQYF. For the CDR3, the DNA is TGTGCCAGCTCACCCCTTTCGCCGGGCGAGCAGTACTTC.

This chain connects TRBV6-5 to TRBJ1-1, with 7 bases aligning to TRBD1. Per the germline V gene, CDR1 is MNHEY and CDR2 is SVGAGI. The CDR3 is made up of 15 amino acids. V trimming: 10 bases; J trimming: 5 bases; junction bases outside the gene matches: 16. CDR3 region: CATQPGQTFSTEAFF. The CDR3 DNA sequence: TGTGCCACACAACCGGGACAGACCTTTAGTACTGAAGCTTTCTTT.

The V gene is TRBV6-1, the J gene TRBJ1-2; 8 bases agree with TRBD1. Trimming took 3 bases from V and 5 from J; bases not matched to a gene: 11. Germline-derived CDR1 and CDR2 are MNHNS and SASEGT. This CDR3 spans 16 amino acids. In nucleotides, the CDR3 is TGTGCCAGCAGTGATATAGCAGGGGGCGAATATTATGGCTACACCTTC. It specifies CASSDIAGGEYYGYTF.

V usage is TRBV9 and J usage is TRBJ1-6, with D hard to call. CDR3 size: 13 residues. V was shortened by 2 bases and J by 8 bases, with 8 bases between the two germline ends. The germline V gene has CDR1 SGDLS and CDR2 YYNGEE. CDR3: CASSVAPYSPLHF. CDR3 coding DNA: TGTGCCAGCAGCGTGGCGCCCTATTCACCCCTCCACTTT.

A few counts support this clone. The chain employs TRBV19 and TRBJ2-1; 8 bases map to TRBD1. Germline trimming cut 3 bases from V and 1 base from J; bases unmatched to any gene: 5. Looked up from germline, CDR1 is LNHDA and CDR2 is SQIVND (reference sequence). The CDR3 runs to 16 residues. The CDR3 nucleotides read TGTGCCAGTAGTATTCAGGGGGCGAGTTCCTACAATGAGCAGTTCTTC. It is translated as CASSIQGASSYNEQFF.

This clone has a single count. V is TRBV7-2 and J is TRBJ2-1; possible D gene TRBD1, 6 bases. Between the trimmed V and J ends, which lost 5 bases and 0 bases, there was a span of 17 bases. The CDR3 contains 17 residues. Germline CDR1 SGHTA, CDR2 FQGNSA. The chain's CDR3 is CASSLEPTGSSYNEQFF. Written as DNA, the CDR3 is TGTGCCAGCAGCCTAGAACCTACAGGGAGCTCCTACAATGAGCAGTTCTTC.

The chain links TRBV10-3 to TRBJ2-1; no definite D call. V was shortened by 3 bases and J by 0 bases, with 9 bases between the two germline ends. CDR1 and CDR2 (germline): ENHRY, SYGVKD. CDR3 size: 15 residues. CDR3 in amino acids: CAISEGPSSYNEQFF. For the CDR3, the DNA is TGTGCCATCAGTGAAGGCCCCAGCTCCTACAATGAGCAGTTCTTC.

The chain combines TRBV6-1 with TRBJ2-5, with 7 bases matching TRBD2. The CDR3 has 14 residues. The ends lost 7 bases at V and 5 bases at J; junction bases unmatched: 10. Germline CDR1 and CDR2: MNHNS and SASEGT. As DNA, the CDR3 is TGTGCCAGCACCGTTGGGGCGGGAGTTGAGACCCAGTACTTC. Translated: CASTVGAGVETQYF.